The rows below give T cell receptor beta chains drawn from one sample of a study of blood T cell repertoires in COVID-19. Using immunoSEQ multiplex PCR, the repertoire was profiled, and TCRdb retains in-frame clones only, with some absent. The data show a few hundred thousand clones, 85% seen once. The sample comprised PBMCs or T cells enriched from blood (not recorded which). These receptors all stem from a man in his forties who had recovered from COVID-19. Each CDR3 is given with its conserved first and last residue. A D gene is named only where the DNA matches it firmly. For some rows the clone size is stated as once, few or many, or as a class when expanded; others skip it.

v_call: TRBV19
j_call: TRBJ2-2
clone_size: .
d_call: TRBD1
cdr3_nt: TGTGCCAGTAGGACCCTTAGGACAGGGGGCGCGGGCGGGGAGCTGTTTTTT
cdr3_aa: CASRTLRTGGAGGELFF

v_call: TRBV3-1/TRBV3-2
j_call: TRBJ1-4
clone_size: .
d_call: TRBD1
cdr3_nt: TGTGCCAGCAGACGACAGGGGACTAATGAAAAACTGTTTTTT
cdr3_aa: CASRRQGTNEKLFF

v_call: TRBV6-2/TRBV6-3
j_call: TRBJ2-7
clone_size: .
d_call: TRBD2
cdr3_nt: TGTGCCAGCAGTTTAACGGGGGGAACTCTCAACGAGCAGTACTTC
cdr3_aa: CASSLTGGTLNEQYF

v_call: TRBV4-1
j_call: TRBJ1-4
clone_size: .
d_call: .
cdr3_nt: TGCGCCAGCAGTCAAACGCGGTTCAATGAAAAACTGTTTTTT
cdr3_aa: CASSQTRFNEKLFF

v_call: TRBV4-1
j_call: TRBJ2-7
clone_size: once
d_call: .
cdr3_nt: TGCGCCAGCAGCCAGCAACAGGGATACGAGCAGTACTTC
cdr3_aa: CASSQQQGYEQYF

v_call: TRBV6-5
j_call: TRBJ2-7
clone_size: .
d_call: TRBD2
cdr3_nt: TGTGCCAGCAGCCCGGGACTACTTACCTACGAGCAGTACTTC
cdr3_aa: CASSPGLLTYEQYF

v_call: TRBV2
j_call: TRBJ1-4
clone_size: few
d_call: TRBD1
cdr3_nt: TGTGCCAGCAGCTACAGCGACGACAGGGGTAATGAAAAACTGTTTTTT
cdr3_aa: CASSYSDDRGNEKLFF

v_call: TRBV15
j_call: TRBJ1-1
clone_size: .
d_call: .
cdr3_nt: TGTGCCACCAGCGCCCGCGGGTCGAACACTGAAGCTTTCTTT
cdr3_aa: CATSARGSNTEAFF

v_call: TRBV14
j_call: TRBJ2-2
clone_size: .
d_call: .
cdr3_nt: TGTGCCAGCACGGGAGCGAACACCGGGGAGCTGTTTTTT
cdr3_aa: CASTGANTGELFF

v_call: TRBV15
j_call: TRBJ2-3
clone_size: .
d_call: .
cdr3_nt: TGTGCCACCAGCAGAGTGGGGGCGCCGACAGATACGCAGTATTTT
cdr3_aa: CATSRVGAPTDTQYF

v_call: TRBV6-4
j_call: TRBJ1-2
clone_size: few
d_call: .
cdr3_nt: TGTGCCAGCAGTGAGAGACACCCTCCTAACTATGGCTACACCTTC
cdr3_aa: CASSERHPPNYGYTF

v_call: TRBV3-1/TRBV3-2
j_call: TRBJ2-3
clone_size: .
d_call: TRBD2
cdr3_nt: TGTGCCAGCAGCCTTTACGGGGACCTCCGTAGCGGGAGTACAGATACGCAGTATTTT
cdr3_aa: CASSLYGDLRSGSTDTQYF

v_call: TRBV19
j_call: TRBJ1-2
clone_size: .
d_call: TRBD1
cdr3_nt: TGTGCCAGTAGTCCCTATAAGGACAGGGAGTCTGGCTACACCTTC
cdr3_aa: CASSPYKDRESGYTF

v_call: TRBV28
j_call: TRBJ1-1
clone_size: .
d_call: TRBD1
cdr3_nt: TGTGCCAGCAGTCGGGACAGCCCAAGCACAGCTTTCTTT
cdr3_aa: CASSRDSPSTAFF

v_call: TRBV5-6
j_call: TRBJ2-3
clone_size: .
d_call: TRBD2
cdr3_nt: TGTGCCAGCAGCTTGGTTTCTAGCGGGGCAGATACGCAGTATTTT
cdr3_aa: CASSLVSSGADTQYF

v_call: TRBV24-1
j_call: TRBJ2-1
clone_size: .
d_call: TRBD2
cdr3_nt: TGTGCCACCAGTGACCACACCGGGACTAGTGTCAATGAGCAGTTCTTC
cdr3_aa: CATSDHTGTSVNEQFF

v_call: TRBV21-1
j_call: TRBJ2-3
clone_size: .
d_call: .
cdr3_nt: TGTGCCAGCAGCAAATACCCCAGGGACTATAGCACAGATACGCAGTATTTT
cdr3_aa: CASSKYPRDYSTDTQYF

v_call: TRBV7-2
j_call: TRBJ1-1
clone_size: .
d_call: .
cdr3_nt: TGTGCCAGCAGCCATACAGAGAACACTGAAGCTTTCTTT
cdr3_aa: CASSHTENTEAFF

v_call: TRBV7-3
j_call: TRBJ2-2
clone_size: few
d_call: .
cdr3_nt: TGTGCCAGCAGCTTAATTCAGGGAACCGGGGAGCTGTTTTTT
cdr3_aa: CASSLIQGTGELFF

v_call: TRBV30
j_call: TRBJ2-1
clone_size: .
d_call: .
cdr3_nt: TGTGCCTGGAGTGCCACGGGGAAGGCCTACAATGAGCAGTTCTTC
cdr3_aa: CAWSATGKAYNEQFF

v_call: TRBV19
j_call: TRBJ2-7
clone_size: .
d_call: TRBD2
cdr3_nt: TGTGCCAGCAGGAGCGGGAGTGTGAACGAGCAGTACTTC
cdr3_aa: CASRSGSVNEQYF

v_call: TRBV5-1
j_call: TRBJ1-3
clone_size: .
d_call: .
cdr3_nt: TGCGCCAGCAGCTTCACGGGGGTTGGAAACACCATATATTTT
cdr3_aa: CASSFTGVGNTIYF

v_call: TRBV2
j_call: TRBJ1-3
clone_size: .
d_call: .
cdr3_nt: TGTGCCAGCACAGGGTCGCGAGGAAACACCATATATTTT
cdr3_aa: CASTGSRGNTIYF

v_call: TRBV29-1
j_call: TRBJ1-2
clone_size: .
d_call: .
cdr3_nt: TGCAGCGTCTTAGAAGGCTACACCTTC
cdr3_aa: CSVLEGYTF

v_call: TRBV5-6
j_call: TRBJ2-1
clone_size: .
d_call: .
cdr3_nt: TGTGCCAGCAGCTTCCCTAGCTCCTACAATGAGCAGTTCTTC
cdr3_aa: CASSFPSSYNEQFF

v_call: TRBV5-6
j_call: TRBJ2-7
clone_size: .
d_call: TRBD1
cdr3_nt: TGTGCCAGCAGCGATACAGGGGATCACTCCTACGAGCAGTACTTC
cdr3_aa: CASSDTGDHSYEQYF

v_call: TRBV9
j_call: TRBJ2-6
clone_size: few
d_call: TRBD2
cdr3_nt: TGTGCCAGCAGCGTAGAACCAGCGGGAGAGCCGGCCTCTGGGGCCAACGTCCTGACTTTC
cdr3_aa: CASSVEPAGEPASGANVLTF

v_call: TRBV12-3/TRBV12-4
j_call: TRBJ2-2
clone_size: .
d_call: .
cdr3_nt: TGTGCCAGCAGTTTACTAGCCACCGGGGAGCTGTTTTTT
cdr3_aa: CASSLLATGELFF

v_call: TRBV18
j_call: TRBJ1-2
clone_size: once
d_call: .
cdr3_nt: TGTGCCAGCTCACCAGACAGTTCCTATGGCTACACCTTC
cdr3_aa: CASSPDSSYGYTF

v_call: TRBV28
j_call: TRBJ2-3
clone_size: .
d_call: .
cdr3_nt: TGTGCCAGCAGTTTCTCGGGGAACACAGATACGCAGTATTTT
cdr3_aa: CASSFSGNTDTQYF

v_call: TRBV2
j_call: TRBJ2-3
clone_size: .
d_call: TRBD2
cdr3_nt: TGTGCCAGCAGTGATGGGACTAGCGGGAGTCTCGATACGCAGTATTTT
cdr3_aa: CASSDGTSGSLDTQYF

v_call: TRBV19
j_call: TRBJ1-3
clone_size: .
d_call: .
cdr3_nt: TGTGCCAGTAGTGTCGGGGTAGCTGGAAACACCATATATTTT
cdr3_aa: CASSVGVAGNTIYF

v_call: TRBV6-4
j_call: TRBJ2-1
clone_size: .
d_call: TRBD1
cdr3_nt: TGTGCCAGCAGTGACCGGGGACAGGGTAATAGGAATGAGCAGTTCTTC
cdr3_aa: CASSDRGQGNRNEQFF

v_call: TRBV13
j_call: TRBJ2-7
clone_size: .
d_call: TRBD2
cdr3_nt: TGTGCCAGCAGCATACCCTCTAGCGGGAGTGGGGTCGAGCAGTACTTC
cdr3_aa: CASSIPSSGSGVEQYF

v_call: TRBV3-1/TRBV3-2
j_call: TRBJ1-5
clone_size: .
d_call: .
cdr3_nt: TGTGCCAGCAGCCAACAGGGGAGTAACAATCAGCCCCAGCATTTT
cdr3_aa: CASSQQGSNNQPQHF

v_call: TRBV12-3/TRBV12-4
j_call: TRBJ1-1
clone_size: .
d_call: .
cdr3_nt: TGTGCCAGCAGTTTAATTAGCACTGAAGCTTTCTTT
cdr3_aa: CASSLISTEAFF

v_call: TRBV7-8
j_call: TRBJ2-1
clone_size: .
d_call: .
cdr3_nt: TGTGCCAGCAGCTTAGCGGGAGTTAATGAGCAGTTCTTC
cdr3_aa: CASSLAGVNEQFF

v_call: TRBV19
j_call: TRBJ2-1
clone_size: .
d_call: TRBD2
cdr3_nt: TGTGCCAGTAGTTTAGCGGGAGTGAATGAGCAGTTCTTC
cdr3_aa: CASSLAGVNEQFF

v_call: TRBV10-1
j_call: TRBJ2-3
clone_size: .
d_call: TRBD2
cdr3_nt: TGCGCCAGCAGTGAGTCGAGAGCGGGAGGAAAACTAGATACGCAGTATTTT
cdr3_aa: CASSESRAGGKLDTQYF

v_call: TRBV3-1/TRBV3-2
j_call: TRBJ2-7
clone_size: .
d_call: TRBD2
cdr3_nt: TGTGCCAGCAGCCATACCGGCGGGGGGCACGAGCAGTACTTC
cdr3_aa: CASSHTGGGHEQYF

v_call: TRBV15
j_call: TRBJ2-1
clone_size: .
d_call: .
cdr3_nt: TGTGCCACCAGCAGAGATGCGCCCTTACAGGGCGAGCAGTTCTTC
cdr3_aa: CATSRDAPLQGEQFF

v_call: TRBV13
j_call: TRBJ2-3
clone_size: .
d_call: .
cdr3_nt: TGTGCCAGCAGCTTAAAATTCCGTACTAGCACAGATACGCAGTATTTT
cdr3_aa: CASSLKFRTSTDTQYF

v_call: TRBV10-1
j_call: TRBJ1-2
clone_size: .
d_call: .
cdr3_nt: TGCGCCAGCAGTGAGTCGATTTTGTCGGGTGGCTACACCTTC
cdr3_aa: CASSESILSGGYTF

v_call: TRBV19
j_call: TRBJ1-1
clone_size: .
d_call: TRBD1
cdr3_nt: TGTGCCAGTAGCGCCGGGACAGGGGGCGCTTTT
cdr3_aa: CASSAGTGGAF